A selection of T cell receptor beta chains follows, all from one sample in a study of CD8 T cells in ankylosing spondylitis. TCRdb re-called the 5' RACE reads with MiXCR, one entry per CDR3 protein. The sample contains approximately 400,000 distinct CDR3 sequences, about 15% of which appear only once. The sequenced sample consisted of blood, either unsorted or a sorted T cell fraction (not recorded which). The receptors here all came from a male donor with ankylosing spondylitis. The CDR3 runs from the conserved cysteine through the conserved F or W. A D gene is named only where the DNA matches it firmly. Only part of the rows carry a size: once, few, many, or a class if the clone is expanded.

v_call,clone_size,d_call,j_call,cdr3_aa,cdr3_nt
TRBV11-3,few,NA,TRBJ1-4,CASSQDRYATNEKLFF,TGTGCCAGCAGTCAGGACAGATATGCAACTAATGAAAAACTGTTTTTT
TRBV28,few,TRBD1,TRBJ1-3,CASSYPTGSSGNTIYF,TGTGCCAGCAGTTACCCGACAGGGAGCTCTGGAAACACCATATATTTT
TRBV20-1,few,TRBD1,TRBJ2-3,CSATRQGISTDTQYF,TGCAGTGCTACCAGACAGGGGATTAGCACAGATACGCAGTATTTT
TRBV20-1,NA,TRBD1,TRBJ2-3,CSAPGTGGSDTQYF,TGCAGTGCTCCCGGGACAGGGGGCTCAGATACGCAGTATTTT
TRBV20-1,NA,TRBD2,TRBJ2-1,CSAPTRTSWSRLSEQFF,TGCAGTGCACCGACAAGGACTAGCTGGAGCCGGCTAAGTGAGCAGTTCTTC
TRBV12-3/TRBV12-4,few,TRBD1,TRBJ2-7,CASRLTGGAYEQYF,TGTGCCAGCAGATTAACAGGGGGCGCGTACGAGCAGTACTTC
TRBV5-1,few,NA,TRBJ2-5,CASSLVASEQETQYF,TGCGCCAGCAGCTTGGTGGCCAGCGAGCAAGAGACCCAGTACTTC
TRBV3-1,NA,NA,TRBJ1-1,CASSQDYGTEAFF,TGTGCCAGCAGCCAAGACTACGGCACTGAAGCTTTCTTT
TRBV20-1,NA,TRBD2,TRBJ2-1,CSAILAGTNNEQFF,TGCAGTGCTATCCTAGCGGGGACTAACAATGAGCAGTTCTTC
TRBV4-1,few,NA,TRBJ1-2,CASSQGDLGLGYTF,TGCGCCAGCAGCCAAGGGGACCTCGGGCTTGGCTACACCTTC
TRBV10-3,many,TRBD1,TRBJ1-1,CAISRQGENTEAFF,TGTGCCATCAGTAGACAGGGTGAGAACACTGAAGCTTTCTTT
TRBV30,NA,NA,TRBJ1-5,CAWSGGMDQPQHF,TGTGCCTGGAGTGGAGGGATGGATCAGCCCCAGCATTTT
TRBV2,NA,TRBD1,TRBJ2-6,CASKGQGKAGANVLTF,TGTGCCAGCAAAGGACAGGGGAAGGCTGGGGCCAACGTCCTGACTTTC
TRBV4-2,NA,TRBD1,TRBJ1-1,CASSQSGGGRLPEAFF,TGTGCCAGCAGCCAGTCAGGGGGCGGGAGACTTCCTGAAGCTTTCTTT
TRBV20-1,NA,TRBD2,TRBJ2-1,CSARLAGSSSYNEQFF,TGCAGTGCTAGGTTAGCGGGGTCGAGCTCCTACAATGAGCAGTTCTTC
TRBV5-1,NA,NA,TRBJ2-1,CASSLVSMSASGSYNEQFF,TGCGCCAGCAGCTTGGTGAGTATGTCAGCCAGCGGGTCCTACAATGAGCAGTTCTTC
TRBV5-5,few,TRBD1,TRBJ1-4,CASSFRDSISTNEKLFF,TGTGCCAGCAGCTTCCGGGACAGCATATCAACTAATGAAAAACTGTTTTTT
TRBV5-1,NA,TRBD1,TRBJ1-1,CASSSSSTGGGIEAFF,TGCGCCAGCAGCTCCTCCTCGACAGGGGGAGGCATTGAAGCTTTCTTT
TRBV2,few,NA,TRBJ2-5,CASTLETQYF,TGTGCCAGCACCCTAGAGACCCAGTACTTC
TRBV20-1,NA,NA,TRBJ2-3,CSASNHFSTDTQYF,TGCAGTGCTAGCAACCACTTTAGCACAGATACGCAGTATTTT
TRBV28,many,NA,TRBJ1-5,CASVQGPYSNQPQHF,TGTGCCAGCGTCCAGGGGCCCTATAGCAATCAGCCCCAGCATTTT
TRBV6-1,few,TRBD1,TRBJ2-7,CASSPPGTGYEQYF,TGTGCCAGCAGCCCGCCCGGGACAGGGTACGAGCAGTACTTC
TRBV9,NA,NA,TRBJ2-1,CASSPGLPKWDEQFF,TGTGCCAGCAGCCCCGGGCTACCCAAGTGGGATGAGCAGTTCTTC
TRBV7-9,NA,NA,TRBJ2-2,CASSLSQSNTGELFF,TGTGCCAGCAGCTTAAGTCAGTCGAACACCGGGGAGCTGTTTTTT
TRBV7-2,many,TRBD1,TRBJ2-7,CASSLAGTVNSYEQYF,TGTGCCAGCAGCTTAGCCGGGACAGTGAACTCCTACGAGCAGTACTTC
TRBV7-8,NA,NA,TRBJ2-5,CASSFGTGKQETQYF,TGTGCCAGCAGCTTCGGTACAGGGAAACAAGAGACCCAGTACTTC
TRBV6-2/TRBV6-3,NA,NA,TRBJ2-4,CATLDDSRKNIQYF,TGTGCCACACTCGACGACAGCCGGAAAAACATTCAGTACTTC
TRBV20-1,NA,NA,TRBJ1-6,CSAATYGGNSPLHF,TGCAGTGCCGCAACATATGGGGGGAATTCACCCCTCCACTTT
TRBV7-2,NA,TRBD2,TRBJ2-3,CASSLGLAGGRTDTQYF,TGTGCCAGCAGCTTGGGACTAGCGGGAGGCCGCACAGATACGCAGTATTTT
TRBV5-4,NA,NA,TRBJ2-7,CASSLQGPDYEQYF,TGTGCCAGCAGTCTGCAGGGACCCGACTACGAGCAGTACTTC
TRBV6-5,once,TRBD1,TRBJ2-2,CASSFLGDSNTGELFF,TGTGCCAGCAGCTTCCTCGGGGACAGCAACACCGGGGAGCTGTTTTTT
TRBV15,many,TRBD1,TRBJ1-6,CATNPGTGNSPLHF,TGTGCCACCAACCCCGGGACAGGGAATTCACCCCTCCACTTT
TRBV18,NA,TRBD2,TRBJ2-5,CASSDRSGGTQETQYF,TGTGCCAGCTCCGACCGTAGCGGGGGGACACAAGAGACCCAGTACTTC
TRBV6-1,NA,NA,TRBJ1-5,CASTGRNSNQPQHF,TGTGCCAGCACGGGCAGAAATAGCAATCAGCCCCAGCATTTT
TRBV7-3,NA,TRBD2,TRBJ2-1,CASSSTHQWTSGPYNEQFF,TGTGCCAGCAGCTCTACTCACCAATGGACTAGCGGGCCGTACAATGAGCAGTTCTTC
TRBV5-6,many,TRBD1,TRBJ1-2,CASSFGDRLSPYYGYTF,TGTGCCAGCAGCTTTGGGGACAGATTAAGCCCCTACTATGGCTACACCTTC
TRBV20-1,few,NA,TRBJ2-7,CSATLASFSYEQYF,TGCAGTGCGACCCTAGCGTCGTTCTCCTACGAGCAGTACTTC
TRBV3-1,NA,TRBD1,TRBJ1-1,CASSTRDRGAMNTEAFF,TGTGCCAGCAGCACCCGGGACAGGGGCGCGATGAACACTGAAGCTTTCTTT
TRBV7-9,many,NA,TRBJ1-1,CASARLNTEAFF,TGTGCCAGCGCCCGCCTGAACACTGAAGCTTTCTTT